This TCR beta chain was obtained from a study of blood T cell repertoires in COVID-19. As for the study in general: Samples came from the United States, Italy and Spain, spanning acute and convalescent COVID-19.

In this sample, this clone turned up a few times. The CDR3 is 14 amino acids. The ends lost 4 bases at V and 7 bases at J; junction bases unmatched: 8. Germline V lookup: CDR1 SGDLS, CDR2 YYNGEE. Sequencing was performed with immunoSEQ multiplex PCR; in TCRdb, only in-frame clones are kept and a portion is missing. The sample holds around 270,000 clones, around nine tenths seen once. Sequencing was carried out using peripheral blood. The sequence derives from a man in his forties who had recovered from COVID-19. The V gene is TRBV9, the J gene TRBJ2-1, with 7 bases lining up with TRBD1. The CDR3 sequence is CASSPFDRDNEQFF. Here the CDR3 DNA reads TGTGCCAGCAGCCCCTTCGACAGGGATAATGAGCAGTTCTTC.